This TCR beta chain comes out of a study of neurological immune-mediated disorders. Maryland, USA blood bank volunteers served as healthy controls. The unsorted libraries were generated from a total of 2 million PBMCs, which had been stored in RNAlater at -80 C. Trimming left V 0 bases short and J 5 bases short, with 12 bases between. The germline V gene has CDR1 SGHDT and CDR2 YYEEEE. The CDR3 has 14 amino acids. Template-switch 5'RACE cDNA synthesis added a 10-nucleotide unique molecular identifier. One entry per CDR3 protein, called by TCRdb with MiXCR from the 5' RACE reads. In the table there are over 65,000 distinct CDR3 sequences, around 9.9% of which are singletons.

Sample: PBMCs. The TCR originated in a man in his fifties in good health. This chain joins TRBV5-6 and TRBJ2-7; D unresolved. Here the CDR3 reads CASSLGRSVDEQYF. CDR3 DNA sequence: TGTGCCAGCAGCTTGGGTAGAAGCGTTGACGAGCAGTACTTC.